These T cell receptor beta chains were read from a single sample in a study of identical twins. TCRdb processed the 5' RACE reads anew with MiXCR; each CDR3 protein has one entry. Altogether around 1.7 million distinct CDR3 sequences are present, about 31% being singletons, with the ten largest covering about 0.25%. Sequenced input: cord blood. All receptors derive from a newborn girl in good health. Each CDR3 is given with its conserved first and last residue. A D gene is named only where the DNA matches it firmly. Clone sizes are given selectively: once, few, many, or a class where the clone is expanded.

j_call | v_call | cdr3_length | d_call | clone_size | cdr3_nt | cdr3_aa
TRBJ1-1 | TRBV21-1 | 14 | NA | few | TGTGCCAGCAGCGCCCCACCTCACAGGGCTGAAGCTTTCTTT | CASSAPPHRAEAFF
TRBJ2-7 | TRBV20-1 | 15 | TRBD2 | NA | TGCAGTGCTAGGAATAGCGGGGGCCCCTCCTACGAGCAGTACTTC | CSARNSGGPSYEQYF
TRBJ2-1 | TRBV29-1 | 13 | NA | NA | TGCAGCCCTGCGTCACAGGTGGGCAATGAGCAGTTCTTC | CSPASQVGNEQFF
TRBJ2-5 | TRBV27 | 16 | NA | NA | TGTGCCAGCAGTCCCTCATTCTCCGGGAGACATCATGAGCAGTACTTC | CASSPSFSGRHHEQYF
TRBJ2-5 | TRBV6-5 | 14 | NA | NA | TGTGCCAGCAGCTACCTACCCAGGGGAGAGACCCAGTACTTC | CASSYLPRGETQYF
TRBJ2-2 | TRBV12-3/TRBV12-4 | 17 | TRBD1 | NA | TGTGCCAGCAGACGAACCCGGGACAGGGGTTCCACCGGGGAGCTGTTTTTT | CASRRTRDRGSTGELFF
TRBJ2-1 | TRBV5-1 | 17 | NA | few | TGCGCCAGCAGCTTGGCCAGACCTCTTAGTCTTGACAATGAGCAGTTCTTC | CASSLARPLSLDNEQFF
TRBJ2-3 | TRBV4-2 | 15 | TRBD2 | NA | TGTGCCAGCAGCCAACCGGGACTAGCGGGGTATACGCAGTATTTT | CASSQPGLAGYTQYF
TRBJ2-1 | TRBV6-5 | 15 | NA | few | TGTGCCAGCAGTTACTCTAGGCAGTCCTACAATGAGCAGTTCTTC | CASSYSRQSYNEQFF
TRBJ2-1 | TRBV7-2 | 15 | NA | NA | TGTGCCAGCAGCCCCCTTAGGCTAGCTGTCTATGAGCAGTTCTTC | CASSPLRLAVYEQFF
TRBJ2-3 | TRBV10-1 | 15 | NA | many | TGCGCCAGCAGCAAAGAAACGACCTTATATAGTACGCAGTATTTT | CASSKETTLYSTQYF